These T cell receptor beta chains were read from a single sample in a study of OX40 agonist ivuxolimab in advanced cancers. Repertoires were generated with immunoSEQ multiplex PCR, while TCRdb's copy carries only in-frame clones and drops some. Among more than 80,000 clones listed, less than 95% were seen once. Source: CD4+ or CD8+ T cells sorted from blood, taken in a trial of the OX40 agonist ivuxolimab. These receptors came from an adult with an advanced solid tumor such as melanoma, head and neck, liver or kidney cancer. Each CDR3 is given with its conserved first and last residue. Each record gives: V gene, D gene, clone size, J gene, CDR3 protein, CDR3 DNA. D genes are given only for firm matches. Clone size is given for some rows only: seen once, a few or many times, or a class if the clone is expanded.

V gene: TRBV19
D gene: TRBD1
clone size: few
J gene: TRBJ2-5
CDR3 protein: CASSLKGQGGTQYF
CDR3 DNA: TGTGCCAGTAGTCTCAAGGGACAGGGGGGGACCCAGTACTTC

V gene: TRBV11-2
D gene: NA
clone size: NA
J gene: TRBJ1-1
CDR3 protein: CASSFLRGDTEAFF
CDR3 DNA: TGTGCCAGCAGCTTCTTAAGGGGTGACACTGAAGCTTTCTTT

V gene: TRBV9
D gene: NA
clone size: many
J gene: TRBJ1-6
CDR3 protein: CASSVEVGGGLHF
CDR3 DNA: TGTGCCAGCAGCGTAGAAGTAGGGGGAGGCCTCCACTTT

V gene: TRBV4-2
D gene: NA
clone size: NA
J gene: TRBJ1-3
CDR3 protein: CASSQGRGASGGNTIYF
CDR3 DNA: TGTGCCAGCAGCCAAGGTCGCGGGGCCTCCGGGGGAAACACCATATATTTT

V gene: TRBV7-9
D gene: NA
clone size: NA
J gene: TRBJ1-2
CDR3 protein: CASSFGPGQHYGYTF
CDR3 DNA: TGTGCCAGCAGCTTCGGTCCAGGGCAACACTATGGCTACACCTTC

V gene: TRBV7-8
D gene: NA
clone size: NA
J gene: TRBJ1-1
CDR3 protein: CASTPLIEGMNTEAFF
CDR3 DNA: TGTGCCAGCACCCCTTTGATCGAGGGGATGAACACTGAAGCTTTCTTT

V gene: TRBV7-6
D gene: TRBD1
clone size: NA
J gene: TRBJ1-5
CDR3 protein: CASSLGQNQPQHF
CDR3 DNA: TGTGCCAGCAGCTTGGGACAGAATCAGCCCCAGCATTTT

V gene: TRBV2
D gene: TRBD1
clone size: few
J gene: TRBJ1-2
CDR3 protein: CASSARTGRNGYTF
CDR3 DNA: TGTGCCAGCAGTGCCAGGACAGGGCGAAATGGCTACACCTTC

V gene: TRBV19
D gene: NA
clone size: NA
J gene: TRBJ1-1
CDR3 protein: CASSIGGRLNTEAFF
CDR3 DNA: TGTGCCAGTAGTATAGGTGGACGGTTGAACACTGAAGCTTTCTTT

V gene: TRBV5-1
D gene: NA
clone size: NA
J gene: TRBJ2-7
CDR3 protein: CASRGVGDAYEQYF
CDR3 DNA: TGCGCCAGCAGAGGAGTCGGGGATGCCTACGAGCAGTACTTC

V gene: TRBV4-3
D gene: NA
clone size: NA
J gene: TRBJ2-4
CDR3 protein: CASSQDTPGRADNKNIQYF
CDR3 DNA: TGCGCCAGCAGCCAAGATACCCCGGGGCGAGCGGACAACAAAAACATTCAGTACTTC

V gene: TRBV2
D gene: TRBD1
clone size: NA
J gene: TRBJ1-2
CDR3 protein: CASSGPTGGKEYGYTF
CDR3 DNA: TGTGCCAGCAGTGGACCCACAGGGGGCAAGGAGTATGGCTACACCTTC

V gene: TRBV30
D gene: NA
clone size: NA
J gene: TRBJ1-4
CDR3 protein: CAWLRPTNEKLFF
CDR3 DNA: TGTGCCTGGCTGAGGCCTACTAATGAAAAACTGTTTTTT

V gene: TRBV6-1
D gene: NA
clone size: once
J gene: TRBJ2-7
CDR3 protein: CASRGPQADSYEQYF
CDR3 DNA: TGTGCCAGCAGAGGTCCCCAGGCGGATTCCTACGAGCAGTACTTC

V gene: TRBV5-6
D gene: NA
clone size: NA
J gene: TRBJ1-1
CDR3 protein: CASSFAQGRQGHTEAFF
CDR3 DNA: TGTGCCAGCAGCTTTGCTCAGGGCCGACAAGGGCACACTGAAGCTTTCTTT

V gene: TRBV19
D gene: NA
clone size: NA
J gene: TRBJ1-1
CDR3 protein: CASSMGTGRQNTEAFF
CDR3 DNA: TGTGCCAGTAGTATGGGGACGGGGCGGCAGAACACTGAAGCTTTCTTT

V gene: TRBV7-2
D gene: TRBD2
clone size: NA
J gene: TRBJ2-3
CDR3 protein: CASSSRGVSTDTQYF
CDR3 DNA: TGTGCCAGCAGCTCCCGGGGGGTAAGCACAGATACGCAGTATTTT

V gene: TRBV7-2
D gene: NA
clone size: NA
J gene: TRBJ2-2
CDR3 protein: CASSLGTGELFF
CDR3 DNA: TGTGCCAGCAGCTTGGGGACCGGGGAGCTGTTTTTT

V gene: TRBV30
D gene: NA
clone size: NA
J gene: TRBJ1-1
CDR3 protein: CAWSRAQDRRGTEAFF
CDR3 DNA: TGTGCCTGGAGTAGAGCCCAGGACCGGCGGGGCACTGAAGCTTTCTTT

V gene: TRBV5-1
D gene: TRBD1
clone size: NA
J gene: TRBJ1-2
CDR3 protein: CASSGGVGGPTYGYTF
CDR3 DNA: TGCGCCAGCAGCGGCGGGGTAGGGGGCCCCACGTATGGCTACACCTTC

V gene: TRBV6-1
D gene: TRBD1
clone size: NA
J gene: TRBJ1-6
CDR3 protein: CGRPRGLSPLHF
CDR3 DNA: TGTGGGAGACCAAGGGGGCTTTCACCCCTCCACTTT

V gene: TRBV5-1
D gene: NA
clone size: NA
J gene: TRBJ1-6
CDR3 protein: CASSDLGGRDSPLHF
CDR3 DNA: TGCGCCAGCAGCGATTTGGGGGGCAGGGATTCACCCCTCCACTTT

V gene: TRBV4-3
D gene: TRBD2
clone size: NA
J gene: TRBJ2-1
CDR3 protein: CASSQSSGGALGDEQFF
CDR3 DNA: TGCGCCAGCAGCCAATCTAGCGGGGGGGCACTTGGGGATGAGCAGTTCTTC

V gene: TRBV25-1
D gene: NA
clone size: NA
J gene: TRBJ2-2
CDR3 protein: CASSEVEIAGYTGELFF
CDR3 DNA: TGTGCCAGCAGTGAGGTGGAGATAGCTGGATACACCGGGGAGCTGTTTTTT

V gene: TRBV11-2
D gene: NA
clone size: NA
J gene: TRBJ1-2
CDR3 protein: CASSAPRGSYGYTF
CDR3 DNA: TGTGCCAGCAGCGCCCCTAGAGGGTCCTATGGCTACACCTTC

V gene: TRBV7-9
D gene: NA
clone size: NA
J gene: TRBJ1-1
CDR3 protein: CASRENRNTEAFF
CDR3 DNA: TGTGCCAGCAGGGAGAATAGGAACACTGAAGCTTTCTTT

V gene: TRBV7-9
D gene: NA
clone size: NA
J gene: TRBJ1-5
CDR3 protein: CASSRGGDQPQHF
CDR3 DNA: TGTGCCAGCAGTCGAGGGGGAGATCAGCCCCAGCATTTT

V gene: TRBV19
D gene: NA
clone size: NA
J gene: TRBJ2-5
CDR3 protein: CASRAPQEKTQYF
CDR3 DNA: TGTGCCAGTAGAGCCCCCCAGGAGAAGACCCAGTACTTC

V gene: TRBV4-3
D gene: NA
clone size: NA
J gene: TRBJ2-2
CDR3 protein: CASSQEWGWAGELFF
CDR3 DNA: TGCGCCAGCAGCCAAGAGTGGGGGTGGGCCGGGGAGCTGTTTTTT

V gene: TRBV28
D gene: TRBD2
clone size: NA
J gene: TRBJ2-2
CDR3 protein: CATEFIAGRNTGELFF
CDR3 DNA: TGTGCCACTGAATTCATAGCGGGGAGGAACACCGGGGAGCTGTTTTTT

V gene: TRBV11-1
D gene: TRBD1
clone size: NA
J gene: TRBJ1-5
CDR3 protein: CASSSTGGNQPQHF
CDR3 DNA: TGTGCCAGCAGCTCGACAGGGGGCAATCAGCCCCAGCATTTT

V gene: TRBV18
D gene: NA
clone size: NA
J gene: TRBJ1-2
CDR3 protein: CASSPGVGVDYGYTF
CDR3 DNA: TGTGCCAGCTCACCAGGTGTTGGGGTAGACTATGGCTACACCTTC

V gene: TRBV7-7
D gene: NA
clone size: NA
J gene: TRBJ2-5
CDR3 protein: CASSIDQGRSRETQYF
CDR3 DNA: TGTGCTAGCAGCATAGACCAGGGTAGGAGTCGAGAGACCCAGTACTTC

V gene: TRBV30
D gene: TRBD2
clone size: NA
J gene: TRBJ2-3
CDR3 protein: CAWSQRGADTQYF
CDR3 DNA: TGTGCCTGGAGTCAGCGGGGGGCTGATACGCAGTATTTT

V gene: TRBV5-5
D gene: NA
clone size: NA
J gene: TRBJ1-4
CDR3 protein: CASSLTATNEKLFF
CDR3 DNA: TGTGCCAGCAGCTTGACAGCTACTAATGAAAAACTGTTTTTT

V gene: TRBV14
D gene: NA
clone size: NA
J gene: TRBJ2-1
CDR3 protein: CASSPFNRIGEQFF
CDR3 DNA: TGTGCCAGCAGCCCCTTCAACAGGATAGGTGAGCAGTTCTTC

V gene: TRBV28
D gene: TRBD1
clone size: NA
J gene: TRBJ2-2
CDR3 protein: CATLGGDRGAGELFF
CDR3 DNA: TGTGCCACCCTAGGGGGGGACAGGGGGGCCGGGGAGCTGTTTTTT

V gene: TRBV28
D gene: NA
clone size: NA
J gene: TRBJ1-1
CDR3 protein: CASEKSSDTEAFF
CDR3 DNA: TGTGCCAGCGAAAAGAGTTCTGACACTGAAGCTTTCTTT

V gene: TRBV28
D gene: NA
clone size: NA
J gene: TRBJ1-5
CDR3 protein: CASSDDSSQPQHF
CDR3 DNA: TGTGCCAGCAGCGATGACAGCAGCCAGCCCCAGCATTTT

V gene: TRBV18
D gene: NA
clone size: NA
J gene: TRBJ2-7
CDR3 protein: CASSLRGYEQYF
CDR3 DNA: TGTGCCAGCTCACTCCGGGGATACGAGCAGTACTTC

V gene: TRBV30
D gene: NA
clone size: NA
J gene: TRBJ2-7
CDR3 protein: CAWSSQGYEQYF
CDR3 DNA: TGTGCCTGGAGTTCTCAGGGCTACGAGCAGTACTTC

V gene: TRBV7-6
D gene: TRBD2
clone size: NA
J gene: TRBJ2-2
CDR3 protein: CASSSRLAGNGGLFF
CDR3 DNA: TGTGCCAGCAGCTCCCGACTAGCGGGAAACGGGGGGCTGTTTTTT

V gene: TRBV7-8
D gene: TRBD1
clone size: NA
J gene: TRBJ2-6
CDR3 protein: CASRKTGVQLSGANVLTF
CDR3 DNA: TGTGCCAGCAGAAAGACAGGGGTCCAACTCTCTGGGGCCAACGTCCTGACTTTC

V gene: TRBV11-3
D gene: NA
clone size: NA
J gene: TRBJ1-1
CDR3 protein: CASSLTGGEGEAFF
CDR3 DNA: TGTGCCAGCAGCCTAACTGGGGGTGAGGGCGAAGCTTTCTTT

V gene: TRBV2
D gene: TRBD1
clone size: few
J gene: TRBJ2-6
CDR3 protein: CASSTPGQGFSGANVLTF
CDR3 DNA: TGTGCCAGCAGTACACCGGGACAGGGGTTCTCTGGGGCCAACGTCCTGACTTTC

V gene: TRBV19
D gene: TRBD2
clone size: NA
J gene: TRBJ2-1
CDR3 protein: CASSILAGGRNEQFF
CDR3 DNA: TGTGCCAGTAGTATACTAGCGGGGGGTAGGAATGAGCAGTTCTTC

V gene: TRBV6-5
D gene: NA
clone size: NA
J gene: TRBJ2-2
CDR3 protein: CASIPGSPAAGELFF
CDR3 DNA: TGTGCCAGCATTCCAGGGAGCCCCGCGGCCGGGGAGCTGTTTTTT

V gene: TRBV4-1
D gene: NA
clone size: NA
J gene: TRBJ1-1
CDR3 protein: CASSPLVWDKNTEAFF
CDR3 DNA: TGCGCCAGCAGCCCCTTAGTATGGGACAAAAACACTGAAGCTTTCTTT

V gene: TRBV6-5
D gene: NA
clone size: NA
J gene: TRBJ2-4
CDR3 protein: CASSYSIRLGNIQYF
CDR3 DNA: TGTGCCAGCAGTTACTCGATTCGGCTAGGAAACATTCAGTACTTC

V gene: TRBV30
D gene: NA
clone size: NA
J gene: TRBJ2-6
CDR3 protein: CAGSFSGANVLTF
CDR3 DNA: TGTGCCGGGTCTTTCTCTGGGGCCAACGTCCTGACTTTC

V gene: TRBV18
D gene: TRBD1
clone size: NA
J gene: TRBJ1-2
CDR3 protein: CASSPTGQGGYGYTF
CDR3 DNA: TGTGCCAGCTCACCTACTGGACAGGGAGGCTATGGCTACACCTTC

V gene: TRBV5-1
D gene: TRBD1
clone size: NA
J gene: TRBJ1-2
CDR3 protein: CASTDSGTGAGYGYTF
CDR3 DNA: TGCGCCAGCACCGATTCCGGGACAGGGGCAGGCTATGGCTACACCTTC

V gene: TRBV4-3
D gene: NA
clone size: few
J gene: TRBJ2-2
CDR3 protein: CASSQVVSGELFF
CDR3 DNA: TGCGCCAGCAGCCAAGTAGTCTCCGGGGAGCTGTTTTTT

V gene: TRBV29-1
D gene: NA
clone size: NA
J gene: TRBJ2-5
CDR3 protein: CSTPRTVQGETQYF
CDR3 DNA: TGCAGCACACCTCGGACTGTCCAAGGAGAGACCCAGTACTTC

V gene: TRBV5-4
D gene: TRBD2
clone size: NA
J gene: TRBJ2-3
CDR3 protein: CASTSGGASGDTQYF
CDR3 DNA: TGTGCCAGCACAAGCGGGGGGGCCTCGGGAGATACGCAGTATTTT

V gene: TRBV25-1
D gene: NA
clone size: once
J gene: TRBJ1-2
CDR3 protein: CASSESTLLNYGYTF
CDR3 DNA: TGTGCCAGCAGTGAGTCGACACTTCTTAACTATGGCTACACCTTC

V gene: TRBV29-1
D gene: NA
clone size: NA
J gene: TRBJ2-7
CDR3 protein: CSVEGLLLEQYF
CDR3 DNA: TGCAGCGTTGAAGGCCTGCTGCTCGAGCAGTACTTC